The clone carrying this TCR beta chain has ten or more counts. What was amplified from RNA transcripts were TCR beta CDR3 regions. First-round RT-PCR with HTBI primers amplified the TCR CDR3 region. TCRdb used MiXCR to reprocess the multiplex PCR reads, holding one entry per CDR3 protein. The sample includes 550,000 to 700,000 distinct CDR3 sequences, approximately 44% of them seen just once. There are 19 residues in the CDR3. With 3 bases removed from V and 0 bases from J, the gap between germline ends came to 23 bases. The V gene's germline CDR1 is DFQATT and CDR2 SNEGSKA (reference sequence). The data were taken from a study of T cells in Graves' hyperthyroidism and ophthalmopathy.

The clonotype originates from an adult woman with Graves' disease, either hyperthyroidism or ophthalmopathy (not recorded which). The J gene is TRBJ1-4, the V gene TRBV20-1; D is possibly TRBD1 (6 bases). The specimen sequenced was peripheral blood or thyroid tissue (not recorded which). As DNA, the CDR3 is TGCAGTGCTAGGGCAATTCCCGGACAGATGTCCGCAACTAATGAAAAACTGTTTTTT. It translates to CSARAIPGQMSATNEKLFF.